The clone carrying this TCR beta chain was seen once. A much larger clone sits a single nucleotide away, making a read error possible. Other DNA sequences of this sample code for an identical CDR3. This specimen comes from a study of metastatic and nonmetastatic thyroid tumors. All patients were treatment-naive before thyroid surgery. TCRdb re-clonotyped the PCR reads through MiXCR. The sample contains about 4,800 clones, 28% of which appear only once. The CDR3 has 14 amino acids. Looked up from germline, CDR1 is LGHDT and CDR2 is YNNKEL (reference sequence). Sequences were obtained from adjacent normal tissue. This TCR was sampled from a female donor with papillary thyroid cancer or a benign thyroid nodule (not recorded which). Some clones in this sample may be carry-over from other donors' samples. The chain recombines TRBV3-1 with TRBJ2-7, with 13 positions matching TRBD2. CDR3 DNA sequence: TGTGCCAGCAGTCAAGGTGGGACTAGCGGGGATCGGTACTTC. This encodes CASSQGGTSGDRYF.